Below, 24 T cell receptor beta chains from the same sample are listed, as sequenced in a study of control samples from healthy donors and cancer patients. TCRdb's copy holds only in-frame clones and misses some; the assay was immunoSEQ multiplex PCR. The repertoire holds around 110,000 clones, with more than 70% as singletons. What was sequenced was blood. The receptor set was obtained from a woman in her sixties or seventies in good health.

V gene TRBV24-1 combines with J gene TRBJ1-5; D remains ambiguous. The CDR3 spans 14 residues. The V gene lost 6 bases and the J gene lost 2 bases, with 10 bases spanning the gap. Germline assignment: CDR1 KGHDR and CDR2 SFDVKD. The CDR3 bases are TGTGCCACCAGTTCAGGAGAAGGCAATCAGCCCCAGCATTTT. As protein: CATSSGEGNQPQHF.

The genes are TRBV7-2 and TRBJ2-3; D assignment may be TRBD1 or TRBD2 (6 bases each). Per germline, CDR1 SGHTA and CDR2 FQGNSA. The CDR3 runs 14 residues. Between the trimmed V and J ends, which lost 3 bases and 3 bases, there was a span of 10 bases. CDR3 sequence (DNA): TGTGCCAGCAGCTTCTCGGGGGCTACAGATACGCAGTATTTT. Its protein is CASSFSGATDTQYF.

V is TRBV5-1 and J is TRBJ2-5; the D gene is possibly TRBD1 (6 bases). CDR1 and CDR2 (germline): SGHRS, YFSETQ. Trimming took off 3 bases at V and 3 bases at J, with 12 bases between the two ends. The CDR3 runs 14 residues. CDR3 amino acids: CASSSGQTEETQYF. The CDR3 bases are TGCGCCAGCAGCTCCGGACAGACCGAAGAGACCCAGTACTTC.

This sequence joins TRBV6-5 and TRBJ2-2; D gene ambiguous. CDR1 and CDR2 (germline): MNHEY, SVGAGI. The V end was cut by 0 bases, the J end by 9 bases, with 8 bases between. This CDR3 is built from 13 residues. The CDR3 nucleotides are TGTGCCAGCAGTTACTCGGCCCACCGGGAGCTGTTTTTT. Protein product: CASSYSAHRELFF.

This clone occurred once. The chain is built from TRBV5-1 and TRBJ2-3; D remains unclear. The V end was cut by 1 base, the J end by 0 bases, with 6 bases between. CDR3 length: 14 amino acids. Germline V gives CDR1 SGHRS, CDR2 YFSETQ. This CDR3 is CASSLRVSTDTQYF. CDR3 coding DNA: TGCGCCAGCAGCTTGCGGGTTAGCACAGATACGCAGTATTTT.

This clone is a singleton in its sample. This sequence joins TRBV5-1 and TRBJ1-1, with D maybe TRBD1 (6 bases). This CDR3 comprises 14 residues. Germline CDR1 and CDR2: SGHRS and YFSETQ. The ends were cut back, 1 base at V and 2 bases at J, with 9 bases in the middle. Here the CDR3 reads CASSLTGSNTEAFF. For the CDR3, the DNA is TGCGCCAGCAGCTTGACAGGGTCAAACACTGAAGCTTTCTTT.

V and J are TRBV2 and TRBJ1-5; the D gene is possibly TRBD1 (5 bases). Looked up from germline, CDR1 is SNHLY and CDR2 is FYNNEI. The CDR3 totals 14 residues. V shed 6 bases and J shed 7 bases, with 16 bases lying between them. CDR3: CASSDSTGFQPQHF. The CDR3 DNA reads as TGTGCCAGCAGCGATTCTACAGGTTTCCAGCCCCAGCATTTT.

The rearrangement links TRBV15 to TRBJ2-1, with TRBD2 as a possible D gene (6 bases). V was clipped by 5 bases and J by 3 bases, with 14 bases between them. Germline V gene data show CDR1 as LNHNV and CDR2 as YYDKDF (reference sequence). The CDR3 runs 15 residues. The DNA for the CDR3 is TGTGCCACCAGCGGCGGGATCATGGGCTACAATGAGCAGTTCTTC. Translating gives CATSGGIMGYNEQFF.

The rearrangement links TRBV4-1 to TRBJ2-5; possibly TRBD1 for D (6 bases). This CDR3 has 15 residues. The germline V gene has CDR1 MGHRA and CDR2 YSYEKL. The ends were cut back, 0 bases at V and 2 bases at J, with 10 bases in the middle. The CDR3 loop reads CASSQDFGQQETQYF. The CDR3 DNA is TGCGCCAGCAGCCAAGATTTCGGACAGCAAGAGACCCAGTACTTC.

This clone was recorded only once. The chain couples TRBV7-9 to TRBJ2-3; D call uncertain. This CDR3 spans 16 amino acids. V lost 2 bases, J lost 2 bases, and 14 bases lay in between. The germline gives CDR1 SEHNR, CDR2 FQNEAQ (reference sequence). CDR3: CASSLNFVGYTDTQYF. In nucleotides, the CDR3 is TGTGCCAGCAGCTTAAACTTCGTGGGGTACACAGATACGCAGTATTTT.

This clone was found a few times. This sequence joins TRBV9 and TRBJ1-1; 8 bases are a match to TRBD1. The CDR3 has 16 residues. CDR1 is SGDLS, CDR2 YYNGEE, per germline. Trimming took 0 bases from V and 1 from J; bases not matched to a gene: 5. The CDR3 bases are TGTGCCAGCAGCGTAGCCCCCGGGACAGGGAACACTGAAGCTTTCTTT. Its translation is CASSVAPGTGNTEAFF. The full variable domain, completed using reference TRBV9 and TRBJ1-1, is DSGVTQTPKHLITATGQRVTLRCSPRSGDLSVYWYQQSLDQGLQFLIQYYNGEERAKGNILERFSAQQFPDLHSELNLSSLELGDSALYFCASSVAPGTGNTEAFFGQGTRLTVV.

The chain combines TRBV19 with TRBJ1-6, with TRBD1 as a possible D gene (6 bases). In germline, CDR1 is LNHDA, CDR2 SQIVND (reference sequence). The CDR3 length is 15 residues. With 7 bases removed from V and 8 bases from J, the gap between germline ends came to 18 bases. CDR3 bases: TGTGCCAGTACCTCACAGGGAGCTGGGTATTCACCCCTCCACTTT. This codes for CASTSQGAGYSPLHF.

The CDR3 region has the DNA TGTGCCAGCAGCTTAGGAGGGTACGGGAACACTGAAGCTTTCTTT. It is translated as CASSLGGYGNTEAFF. The chain links TRBV7-2 to TRBJ1-1; D ambiguous. Germline CDR1 SGHTA, CDR2 FQGNSA. This CDR3 contains 15 residues. Trimming stripped 1 base from V and 1 base from J, with 10 bases between.

Relative to its sample, this clone is medium-sized. This chain connects TRBV29-1 to TRBJ2-2; D remains unclear. V lost 7 bases to trimming and J lost 6 bases, with 15 bases between them. The CDR3 is 13 residues long. Germline lookup yields CDR1 SQVTM and CDR2 ANQGSEA. CDR3 DNA sequence: TGCAGCGCCACCATTGGGGTTCCCGGGGAGCTGTTTTTT. It encodes CSATIGVPGELFF.

This clone showed up just a few times. This chain joins TRBV11-1 and TRBJ2-2; D is uncertain. Germline CDR1 SGHAT, CDR2 FQDESV (reference sequence). The CDR3 contains 15 residues. With 5 bases removed from V and 4 bases from J, the gap between germline ends came to 14 bases. The CDR3 region has the DNA TGTGCCAGCAGCCTCGGACGGGTCCTCACCGGGGAGCTGTTTTTT. It is translated as CASSLGRVLTGELFF.

A single count supports this clone. V and J are TRBV5-1 and TRBJ1-2; no reliable D call. The germline V and J ends were trimmed by 1 base and 1 base, with 8 bases remaining between them. Germline loops: CDR1 SGHRS, CDR2 YFSETQ. There are 14 residues in the CDR3. DNA for the CDR3: TGCGCCAGCAGCTTGATGACCGATAACTATGGCTACACCTTC. It yields the protein CASSLMTDNYGYTF.

The rearrangement joins TRBV12-5 to TRBJ2-5; 9 nucleotides line up with TRBD1. V shed 7 bases and J 5 bases; nucleotides not matched to a gene: 14. The CDR3 spans 16 residues. Germline V gene lookup returns CDR1 LGHNT and CDR2 FRNRAP. The CDR3 region is CASAPGQGTFTETQYF. For the CDR3, the DNA is TGTGCTAGTGCCCCGGGACAGGGAACTTTCACGGAGACCCAGTACTTC.

The V gene is TRBV19, the J gene TRBJ2-3; the D is unclear. Trimming left V 9 bases short and J 1 base short, with 17 bases between. This CDR3 region has 15 residues. Germline V lookup: CDR1 LNHDA, CDR2 SQIVND (reference sequence). CDR3 amino acids: CASSPMAARTDTQYF. The CDR3 bases are TGTGCCAGCAGCCCTATGGCGGCCCGCACAGATACGCAGTATTTT.

CDR3 DNA sequence: TGTGCCAGCTCACAAGACAGGGCTAACTATGGCTACACCTTC. It is translated as CASSQDRANYGYTF. The J gene is TRBJ1-2, the V gene TRBV18; 7 nucleotides agree with TRBD1. Germline V lookup: CDR1 KGHSH, CDR2 LQKENI. There are 14 residues in the CDR3. The ends lost 4 bases at V and 0 bases at J; junction bases unmatched: 2.

This clone was observed once. The chain couples TRBV5-4 to TRBJ2-3; a weak D match, TRBD2 (5 bases). Germline CDR1 SGHNT, CDR2 YYREEE (reference sequence). CDR3 length: 17 amino acids. The germline V and J ends were trimmed by 4 bases and 0 bases, with 18 bases remaining between them. The CDR3 loop is CASSLKAGGPSTDTQYF. The CDR3 coding sequence is TGTGCCAGCAGCCTCAAGGCGGGCGGGCCGAGCACAGATACGCAGTATTTT.

This rearrangement joins TRBV24-1 to TRBJ2-3; 9 bases are a match to TRBD1. Trimming at V came to 7 bases and at J to 3 bases, leaving 7 bases not matched to a gene. The CDR3 has 15 amino acids. CDR1 is KGHDR and CDR2 is SFDVKD in the germline V gene. DNA of the CDR3: TGTGCCACCAGCCCCGGGACAGGGCTTACAGATACGCAGTATTTT. Its protein is CATSPGTGLTDTQYF.

The V call is TRBV7-2, the J call TRBJ1-6; D remains unclear. Germline V gives CDR1 SGHTA, CDR2 FQGNSA. V was shortened by 4 bases and J by 0 bases, with 7 bases between the two germline ends. CDR3 length equals 15 residues. The CDR3 region is CASSSKSSYNSPLHF. In DNA form, the CDR3 reads TGTGCCAGCAGCTCGAAGAGCTCCTATAATTCACCCCTCCACTTT.

The rearrangement uses TRBV5-1 and TRBJ1-5, with D unresolved. The CDR3 is 14 residues long. Trimming pared 0 bases from V and 8 bases from J, leaving 12 bases between. The germline gives CDR1 SGHRS, CDR2 YFSETQ. In nucleotides, the CDR3 is TGCGCCAGCAGCTTGGAAGGCAGCCCTGAGCCCCAGCATTTT. Its protein is CASSLEGSPEPQHF.

The chain recombines TRBV5-1 with TRBJ1-2; the D gene is possibly TRBD1 (5 bases). Trimming left V 4 bases short and J 0 bases short, with 13 bases between. From germline, CDR1 is SGHRS and CDR2 YFSETQ. The CDR3 runs to 15 residues. The CDR3 coding sequence is TGCGCCAGCAGCCTCCGGGACGGAGCTAACTATGGCTACACCTTC. Its protein product is CASSLRDGANYGYTF.